This T cell receptor (beta chain) is drawn from a study of blood T cell repertoires in COVID-19. Study-wide context: Collection of acute and convalescent COVID-19 samples took place in the United States, Italy and Spain. Nucleic acid was either cDNA or gDNA, and it came from T cells, B-cell-depleted T cells, or PBMCs.

In the authors' workflow: Reference gene primer amplification gave nucleated cell count estimates. Sequencing was performed with immunoSEQ multiplex PCR; in TCRdb, only in-frame clones are kept and a portion is missing. Clone size and the V and J calls come from that table; the DNA yielded D and trimming. The sample consists of 150,000 to 200,000 clones, 70% to 80% of them appearing once. This TCR was recovered from a man aged 55-75 years with acute or convalescent COVID-19. Sequencing used peripheral blood.

CDR3 nucleotides: TGTGCCAGTGAGGAAGGGGATTTCTCCTACGAGCAGTACTTC. It is translated as CASEEGDFSYEQYF. This chain joins TRBV3-1 (or the pseudogene TRBV3-2) and TRBJ2-7; TRBD1 might be the D (5 bases). The CDR3 is 14 amino acids. V was shortened by 9 bases and J by 0 bases, with 15 bases between the two germline ends. Germline CDR1 is LGHDT and CDR2 is YNNKEL (reference sequence).